Listed here are 5 T cell receptor beta chains from one sample, sequenced in a study of shared clonotypes between healthy human individuals. The protocol was immunoSEQ multiplex PCR, while the TCRdb copy is restricted to in-frame clones and leaves out a portion. The table records about 2 million clones, around 95% of them present only once. The sequencing input was naive CD4+ T cells sorted from blood. Noted subset: CD45RA+ positively selected. The source is a man between 18 and 29 years old in good health.

The V gene is TRBV10-3, the J gene TRBJ1-2, with D uncertain. Trimming shortened V by 10 bases and J by 0 bases, and 12 bases separated the two germline ends. CDR3 length: 13 residues. Germline loops: CDR1 ENHRY, CDR2 SYGVKD. The CDR3 protein is CATRDQANYGYTF. In DNA, the CDR3 is TGTGCCACCCGGGATCAAGCTAACTATGGCTACACCTTC.

V is TRBV18 and J is TRBJ1-6, with 8 bases aligning to TRBD1. The CDR3 spans 18 residues. Germline lookup yields CDR1 KGHSH and CDR2 LQKENI. Germline trimming cut 2 bases from V and 5 bases from J; bases unmatched to any gene: 11. The CDR3 spells CASSPGLGDRTNNSPLHF. The CDR3 DNA is TGTGCCAGCTCACCAGGACTTGGGGACAGGACAAATAATTCACCCCTCCACTTT.

About this clone: Other DNA sequences in this sample translate to the same CDR3. V and J are TRBV9 and TRBJ2-5, with unresolved D. V was pared by 0 bases and J by 2 bases, with 8 bases between. CDR1 is SGDLS and CDR2 is YYNGEE in the germline V gene. This CDR3 has 14 residues. In DNA form, the CDR3 reads TGTGCCAGCAGCGTAGGGGCTCTTCAAGAGACCCAGTACTTC. This sequence encodes CASSVGALQETQYF.

The chain couples TRBV2 to TRBJ1-3; D uncertain. Germline V gene sequence: CDR1 SNHLY, CDR2 FYNNEI. V lost 3 bases to trimming and J lost 2 bases, with 8 bases between them. The CDR3 loop spans 14 amino acids. The CDR3 nucleotides read TGTGCCAGCAGTGAGGAAAGGACTGGAAACACCATATATTTT. Translated, it gives CASSEERTGNTIYF.

The chain is built from TRBV7-9 and TRBJ2-1; 10 positions agree with TRBD2. CDR3 length equals 14 residues. The ends lost 4 bases at V and 8 bases at J; junction bases unmatched: 5. Germline lookup yields CDR1 SEHNR and CDR2 FQNEAQ (reference sequence). The CDR3 DNA reads as TGTGCCAGCAGCTCGCTAGCGGGAGTATATGAGCAGTTCTTC. This gives the protein CASSSLAGVYEQFF.